Given below is one T cell receptor (beta chain) in context. This CDR3 is 15 amino acids long. The germline CDR1 and CDR2 sequences are DFQATT and SNEGSKA (reference sequence). The study subjected TCRalpha and TCRbeta cDNA to two nested PCRs of approximately 16 and 9 cycles. Reanalyzing the 5' RACE reads, TCRdb keeps one entry per CDR3 protein, without DNA. Listed are about 440,000 distinct CDR3 sequences; about 2.2% falls within the top ten. The sample comes from a study of monozygotic twins with inflammatory bowel disease. The receptor was isolated from a human donor with ulcerative colitis or Crohn's disease, or a healthy co-twin of an affected twin (not recorded which). Input material: blood. The chain couples TRBV20-1 to TRBJ2-7. CDR3 sequence: CSARVRTVGGYEQYF.